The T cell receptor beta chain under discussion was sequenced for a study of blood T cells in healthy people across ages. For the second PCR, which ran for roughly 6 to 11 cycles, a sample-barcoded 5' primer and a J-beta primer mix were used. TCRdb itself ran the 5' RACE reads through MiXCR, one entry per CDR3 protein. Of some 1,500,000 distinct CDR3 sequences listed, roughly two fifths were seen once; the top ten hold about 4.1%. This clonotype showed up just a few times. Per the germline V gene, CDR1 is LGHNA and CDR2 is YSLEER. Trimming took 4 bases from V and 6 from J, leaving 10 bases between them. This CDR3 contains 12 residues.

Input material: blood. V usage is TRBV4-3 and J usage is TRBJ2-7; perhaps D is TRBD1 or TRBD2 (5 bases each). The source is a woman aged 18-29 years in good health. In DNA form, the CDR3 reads TGCGCCAGCAGCCTCAGGGACGGCGAGCAGTACTTC. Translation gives CASSLRDGEQYF.